This T cell receptor (beta chain) was observed in a study of regulatory T cells in long-lasting Graves disease. This CDR3 has 14 residues. The V and J ends lost 8 bases and 0 bases respectively, with 14 bases between them. Germline V gene lookup returns CDR1 MDHEN and CDR2 SYDVKM. On this clonotype itself: Antigen unknown.

Relying on iRepertoire HTBI primers and Arm-PCR of CDR3 regions, the team built TCR beta libraries. TCRdb reanalysed the multiplex PCR reads using MiXCR and keeps one entry per CDR3 protein. The table has hundreds of thousands of distinct CDR3 sequences, roughly 15% seen once; the top ten hold roughly 25%. Points from the study as a whole: Since the sample size was small, accuracy may have been reduced. No thyroid tissue was studied; the work used peripheral blood only.

The sample's time point: newly diagnosed GD, antithyroid drugs for less than 3 months. RNA isolated from PBMCs was used to make the TCR library. The same data also went into a second study, on T cells in Graves' hyperthyroidism and ophthalmopathy. This second study notes: Orbital computed tomography and thyroid ultrasound, together with serum TRAb and thyroxine and clinical symptoms, were used for diagnoses. Using the HTBI primer set, a first-round RT-PCR was run on the TCR CDR3.

The sequenced sample was peripheral blood mononuclear cells (PBMCs), obtained at new diagnosis, from a patient treated with antithyroid drugs. This receptor was obtained from a woman aged 40 to 65 with Graves disease. The gene calls are TRBV28 and TRBJ2-7; either TRBD1 or TRBD2 may fit D (5 bases each). CDR3 in DNA: TGTGCCAGCCGGGGCCCCCTGGCCTCCTACGAGCAGTACTTC. Translated, it gives CASRGPLASYEQYF.